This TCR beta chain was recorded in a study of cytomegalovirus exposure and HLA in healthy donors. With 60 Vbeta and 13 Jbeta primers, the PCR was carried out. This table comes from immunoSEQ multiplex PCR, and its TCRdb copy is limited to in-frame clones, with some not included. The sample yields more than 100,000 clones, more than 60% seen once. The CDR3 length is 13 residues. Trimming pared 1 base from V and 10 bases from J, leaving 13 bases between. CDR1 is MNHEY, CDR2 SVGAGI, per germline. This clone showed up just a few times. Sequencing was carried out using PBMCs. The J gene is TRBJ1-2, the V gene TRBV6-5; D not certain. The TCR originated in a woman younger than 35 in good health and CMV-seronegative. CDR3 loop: CASSYFGERDYTF. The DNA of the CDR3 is TGTGCCAGCAGTTACTTCGGGGAACGGGACTACACCTTC.